Listed below are T cell receptor beta chains from one sample, sequenced in a study of T cell repertoires in cytomegalovirus infection. TCRdb re-called the reads through MiXCR, storing one row per CDR3 protein. The table shows around 78,000 distinct CDR3 sequences, with 35% to 50% occurring only once. Antigens of these TCRs are unknown. The sample was CD8+ T cells from cultured PBMCs, taken from culture after CMV antigen stimulation. These receptors were taken from a human donor in good health (CMV status not recorded). Some clones in this sample may be carry-over from other donors' samples. Each CDR3 is given with its conserved first and last residue. The D gene is left open where the match is weak. Rows may omit the clone size; those that give it use once, few, many or a size class.

D,V,J,size,CDR3,DNA
TRBD1,TRBV13,TRBJ2-1,NA,CASSTRDRNNEQFF,TGTGCCAGCAGCACCCGGGACAGAAACAATGAGCAGTTCTTC
TRBD1,TRBV2,TRBJ2-1,once,CAGTGGAVNEQFF,TGTGCCGGGACAGGAGGAGCCGTCAATGAGCAGTTCTTC
TRBD1,TRBV29-1,TRBJ2-3,NA,CSVEQGARVGTQYF,TGCAGCGTTGAACAGGGGGCTCGAGTGGGTACGCAGTATTTT
NA,TRBV7-6,TRBJ2-2,NA,CASSLSDSTGELFF,TGTGCCAGCAGCTTAAGTGATTCCACCGGGGAGCTGTTTTTT
NA,TRBV11-2,TRBJ2-5,NA,CASSLENSQETQYF,TGTGCCAGCAGCTTAGAGAACAGCCAAGAGACCCAGTACTTC
TRBD2,TRBV7-8,TRBJ2-2,many,CASSQVGALAGVVTGELFF,TGTGCCAGCAGCCAAGTTGGGGCCCTAGCGGGGGTAGTGACCGGGGAGCTGTTTTTT
NA,TRBV29-1,TRBJ2-7,NA,CSVETPDGYEQYF,TGCAGCGTTGAAACCCCCGACGGCTACGAGCAGTACTTC
NA,TRBV7-9,TRBJ2-2,NA,CASSLYTNTGELFF,TGTGCCAGCAGCTTGTATACGAACACCGGGGAGCTGTTTTTT
NA,TRBV7-6,TRBJ2-1,NA,CASSPEAGQSYYNEQFF,TGTGCCAGCAGCCCCGAGGCAGGACAGAGTTACTACAATGAGCAGTTCTTC
NA,TRBV6-5,TRBJ2-7,NA,CASSYSIGGLSNEQYF,TGTGCCAGCAGTTACTCGATAGGGGGGCTCTCCAACGAGCAGTACTTC
TRBD2,TRBV11-2,TRBJ2-1,NA,CASSLTSGGPSSYNEQFF,TGTGCCAGCAGCTTAACTAGCGGGGGGCCATCGTCCTACAATGAGCAGTTCTTC
TRBD1,TRBV7-6,TRBJ1-1,NA,CASSLNSGGFNTEAFF,TGTGCCAGCAGCTTAAACTCAGGGGGATTCAACACTGAAGCTTTCTTT
NA,TRBV14,TRBJ2-7,NA,CASSQDLGSGGREQYF,TGTGCCAGCAGCCAAGACCTGGGGAGTGGTGGGCGCGAGCAGTACTTC
NA,TRBV7-6,TRBJ2-3,NA,CASSLFTGADTQYF,TGTGCCAGCAGCCTGTTCACAGGTGCAGATACGCAGTATTTT
NA,TRBV7-2,TRBJ1-2,few,CASIPPPAAVPVPRLNYGYTF,TGTGCCAGCATCCCCCCCCCGGCGGCAGTCCCGGTGCCAAGGCTCAACTATGGCTACACCTTC